What follows is one TCR beta chain and its context. As yet, its antigen is unknown. This specimen belongs to a study of CD8 T cells in Susac syndrome. Germline V gene lookup returns CDR1 LGHDT and CDR2 YNNKEL (reference sequence). The CDR3 is made up of 12 amino acids. Trimming removed 1 base at V and 11 bases at J, with 11 bases between. An amount of RNA that ranged from roughly 0.45 to 1 ug was reverse transcribed with random hexamers. Amplification of TCR beta CDR3 by immunoSEQ multiplex PCR spanned 54 Vbeta and 13 Jbeta. TCRdb processed the immunoSEQ multiplex PCR reads anew with MiXCR; each CDR3 protein has one entry. In the table there are around 140,000 distinct CDR3 sequences, approximately 93% of which are singletons. Study observations and caveats: The study conceded that relatively few individuals underwent its TCR sequencing and HLA analysis.

Controls matched for sex and age were healthy donors. FACS was used to enrich TEMRA cells, whereas the CD8+ and CD4+ T cells were obtained by negative isolation. The specimen was CD4+ T cells from PBMCs. This TCR was sampled from a human donor in good health. This chain joins TRBV3-1 and TRBJ1-1; D is unclear. The CDR3 protein is CASSQGLSGAFF. CDR3 in DNA: TGTGCCAGCAGCCAAGGCCTAAGCGGGGCTTTCTTT.